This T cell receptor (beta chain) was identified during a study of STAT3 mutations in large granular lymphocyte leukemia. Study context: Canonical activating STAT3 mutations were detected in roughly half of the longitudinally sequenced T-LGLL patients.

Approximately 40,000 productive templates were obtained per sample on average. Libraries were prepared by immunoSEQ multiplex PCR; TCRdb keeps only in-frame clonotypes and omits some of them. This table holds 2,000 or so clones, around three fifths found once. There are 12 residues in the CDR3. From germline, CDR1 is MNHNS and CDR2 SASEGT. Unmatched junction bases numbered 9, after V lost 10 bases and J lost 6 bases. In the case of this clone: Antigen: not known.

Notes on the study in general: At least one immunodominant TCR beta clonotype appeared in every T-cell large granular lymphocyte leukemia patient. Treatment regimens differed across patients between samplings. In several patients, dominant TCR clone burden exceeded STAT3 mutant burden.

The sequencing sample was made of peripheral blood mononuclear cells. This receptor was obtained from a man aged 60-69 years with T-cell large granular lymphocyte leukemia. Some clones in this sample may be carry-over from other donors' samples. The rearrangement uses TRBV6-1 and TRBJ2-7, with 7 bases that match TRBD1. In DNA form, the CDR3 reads TGTGCCACCAGAGAGGGGGCCGGCGAGCAGTACTTC. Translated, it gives CATREGAGEQYF.